The table lists the clone carrying this TCR beta chain with a few counts. TCRdb reanalysed the 5' RACE reads using MiXCR and keeps one entry per CDR3 protein. This sample has about 730,000 distinct CDR3 sequences, with approximately 21% found just once. These data are taken from a study of identical twins. The same sample was also studied in work on T cells expressing NK-cell markers.

The sequencing sample was made of PBMCs. The sequence derives from a woman aged 18-30 years in good health.

The CDR3 sequence is CASILNSGNTIYF. DNA of the CDR3: TGTGCCAGTATCCTCAACTCTGGAAACACCATATATTTT. The chain has TRBV19 and TRBJ1-3; D is uncertain. Germline V gene sequence: CDR1 LNHDA, CDR2 SQIVND (reference sequence). The CDR3 covers 13 residues. V lost 7 bases and J 0 bases, leaving 7 bases between the germline ends.